The 9 T cell receptor beta chains in this list originate from one sample, sequenced in a study of control samples from healthy donors and cancer patients. Some clones are missing from TCRdb's copy, which holds only in-frame ones; the method was immunoSEQ multiplex PCR. The profile shows some 130,000 clones, roughly 90% of them singletons. Sequencing was done on a sample of blood. The receptors come from a man younger than 30 in good health.

The chain combines TRBV2 with TRBJ1-1; 10 bases line up with TRBD1. The junction had 4 bases not matched to a gene; V was cut back by 6 bases and J by 3 bases. The CDR3 contains 14 residues. Per germline, CDR1 SNHLY and CDR2 FYNNEI. In DNA form, the CDR3 reads TGTGCCAGCAGGGGACAGGGGCGGGACACTGAAGCTTTCTTT. It encodes CASRGQGRDTEAFF.

CDR3: CASRGNTEAFF. CDR3 nucleotides: TGTGCCAGTAGGGGGAACACTGAAGCTTTCTTT. This chain links TRBV25-1 with TRBJ1-1; a possible D gene is TRBD1 (5 bases). The ends were cut back, 9 bases at V and 1 base at J, with 6 bases in the middle. This CDR3 spans 11 amino acids. Germline values: CDR1 MGHDK, CDR2 SYGVNS.

The V and J genes are TRBV7-6 and TRBJ2-1, with TRBD2 as a possible D gene (6 bases). Germline V gene lookup returns CDR1 SGHVS and CDR2 FNYEAQ. Trimming left V 3 bases short and J 3 bases short, with 9 bases between. CDR3 length: 14 amino acids. The chain's CDR3 is CASSLGGIYNEQFF. The CDR3 bases are TGTGCCAGCAGCTTGGGGGGAATCTACAATGAGCAGTTCTTC.

This chain joins TRBV11-2 and TRBJ2-4; 14 bases match TRBD2. J lost 1 base, V lost 5 bases, and 7 bases had no gene match. Germline-derived CDR1 and CDR2 are SGHAT and FQNNGV. This CDR3 comprises 18 residues. The CDR3 DNA reads as TGTGCCAGCAGCCCCGGGACTAGCGGGAGTTTCGCCAAAAACATTCAGTACTTC. Amino acids: CASSPGTSGSFAKNIQYF. The complete variable domain, with remaining parts taken from reference TRBV11-2 and TRBJ2-4, reads EAGVAQSPRYKIIEKRQSVAFWCNPISGHATLYWYQQILGQGPKLLIQFQNNGVVDDSQLPKDRFSAERLKGVDSTLKIQPAKLEDSAVYLCASSPGTSGSFAKNIQYFGAGTRLSVL.

The chain combines TRBV19 with TRBJ1-2; a possible D gene is TRBD1 (5 bases). The CDR3 runs 15 residues. Trimming shortened V by 3 bases and J by 7 bases, and 18 bases separated the two germline ends. The germline V gene encodes CDR1 LNHDA and CDR2 SQIVND (reference sequence). As DNA, the CDR3 is TGTGCCAGTAGTATCCCCCGGCAGGGATGGAGTGGCTACACCTTC. Amino acids: CASSIPRQGWSGYTF.

Here the CDR3 DNA reads TGTGCCAGCAGCTTGGGGGGTAACGAGCAGTACTTC. Translated, it gives CASSLGGNEQYF. The rearrangement uses TRBV11-3 and TRBJ2-7; a weak D match, TRBD2 (6 bases). Trimming took 3 bases from V and 5 from J, leaving 8 bases between them. CDR3 length: 12 residues. Germline-derived CDR1 and CDR2 are SGHNT and YENEEA. The entire variable domain, with the rest obtained from reference TRBV11-3 and TRBJ2-7, is as follows: EAGVVQSPRYKIIEKKQPVAFWCNPISGHNTLYWYLQNLGQGPELLIRYENEEAVDDSQLPKDRFSAERLKGVDSTLKIQPAELGDSAVYLCASSLGGNEQYFGPGTRLTVT.

This chain joins TRBV30 and TRBJ2-1; 13 bases line up with TRBD2. Germline CDR1 reads GTSNPN; CDR2 reads SVGIG (reference sequence). The CDR3 is 19 amino acids. With 1 base clipped from V and 5 bases from J, the junction kept 14 bases outside the gene matches. CDR3 nucleotide sequence: TGTGCCTGGAGTGCTGGGATCTTTACTAGCGGGGGGGCGGACAATGAGCAGTTCTTC. Its protein product is CAWSAGIFTSGGADNEQFF.

The V gene is TRBV10-1, the J gene TRBJ2-7, with D possibly being TRBD2 (6 bases). The CDR3 is 13 residues long. Germline CDR1 is WNHNN and CDR2 is SYGVQD (reference sequence). V gave up 2 bases and J gave up 3 bases, with 8 bases separating them. For the CDR3, the DNA is TGCGCCAGCAGTGAGGGGGGGAGCTACGAGCAGTACTTC. Protein: CASSEGGSYEQYF.

The chain recombines TRBV27 with TRBJ1-5, with 8 bases identical to TRBD1. Trimming at V came to 6 bases and at J to 1 base, leaving 11 bases not matched to a gene. The CDR3 sequence is 17 residues long. Germline values: CDR1 MNHEY, CDR2 SMNVEV (reference sequence). The CDR3, as DNA: TGTGCCAGCAGCCCCGACAGGGGTGAGCGGAGCAATCAGCCCCAGCATTTT. As protein: CASSPDRGERSNQPQHF.